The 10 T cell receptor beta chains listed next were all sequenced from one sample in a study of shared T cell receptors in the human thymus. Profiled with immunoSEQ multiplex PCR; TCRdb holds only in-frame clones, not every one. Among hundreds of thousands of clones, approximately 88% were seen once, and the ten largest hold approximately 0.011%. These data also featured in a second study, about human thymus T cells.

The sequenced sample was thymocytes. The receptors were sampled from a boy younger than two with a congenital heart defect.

The DNA of the CDR3 is TGTGCCAGCAGCTTACCGAGCACTAGCGGAGAGGTAGGGCAGTTCTTC. Amino acids: CASSLPSTSGEVGQFF. V usage is TRBV7-9 and J usage is TRBJ2-1, with 8 bases lining up with TRBD2. V was clipped by 2 bases and J by 12 bases; unmatched bases: 15. From germline, CDR1 is SEHNR and CDR2 FQNEAQ (reference sequence). The CDR3 has 16 amino acids.

For the CDR3, the DNA is TGTGCCAGCACCCACCGTAGCGGGAGGGCCGCAGATACGCAGTATTTT. Translation: CASTHRSGRAADTQYF. V gene TRBV7-4 combines with J gene TRBJ2-3, with 11 bases aligning to TRBD2. The CDR3 spans 16 residues. Germline trimming cut 7 bases from V and 4 bases from J; bases unmatched to any gene: 10. Germline lookup yields CDR1 SGHVT and CDR2 SQSDAQ.

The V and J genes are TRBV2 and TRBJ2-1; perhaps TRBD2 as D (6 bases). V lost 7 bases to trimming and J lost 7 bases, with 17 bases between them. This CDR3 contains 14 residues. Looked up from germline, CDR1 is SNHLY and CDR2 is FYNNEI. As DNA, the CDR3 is TGTGCCAGCATCCCGGGACTCTCGGGGAATGAGCAGTTCTTC. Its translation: CASIPGLSGNEQFF.

CDR3 in DNA: TGTGCCAGCAGCTTAGTCAGCCAGCTAGCGGGTTCCTACAATGAGCAGTTCTTC. It yields the protein CASSLVSQLAGSYNEQFF. This chain connects TRBV11-2 to TRBJ2-1, with 8 bases that match TRBD2. The CDR3 covers 18 residues. V trimming: 1 base; J trimming: 1 base; junction bases outside the gene matches: 9. CDR1 and CDR2 (germline): SGHAT, FQNNGV.

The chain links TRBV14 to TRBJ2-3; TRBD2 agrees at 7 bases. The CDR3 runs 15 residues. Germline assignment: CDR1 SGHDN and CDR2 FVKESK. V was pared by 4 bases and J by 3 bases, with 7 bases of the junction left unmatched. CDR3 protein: CASSRKERGTDTQYF. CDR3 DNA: TGTGCCAGCAGCCGCAAGGAGCGGGGAACAGATACGCAGTATTTT.

CDR3 loop: CASSYLAGRTYEQYF. As DNA, the CDR3 is TGTGCCAGCAGTTATTTGGCAGGGAGGACCTACGAGCAGTACTTC. The chain recombines TRBV6-6 with TRBJ2-7; possible D gene TRBD2, 6 bases. Germline V gene lookup returns CDR1 MNHNY and CDR2 SVGAGI (reference sequence). The V end lost 3 bases, the J end lost 2 bases, and 14 bases lay between the germline ends. The CDR3 consists of 15 residues.

CDR3 protein: CASSVRITQYF. CDR3 in DNA: TGTGCCAGCAGCGTTAGAATCACGCAGTATTTT. The chain is built from TRBV9 and TRBJ2-3; no reliable D call. Germline CDR1 and CDR2: SGDLS and YYNGEE. The V end was cut by 2 bases, the J end by 9 bases, with 7 bases between. There are 11 residues in the CDR3. The whole variable domain, filled in from reference TRBV9 and TRBJ2-3, reads DSGVTQTPKHLITATGQRVTLRCSPRSGDLSVYWYQQSLDQGLQFLIQYYNGEERAKGNILERFSAQQFPDLHSELNLSSLELGDSALYFCASSVRITQYFGPGTRLTVL.

CDR3 DNA sequence: TGCGCCAGCAGCTCCGGCGCGTGGGAGGGCCGATACGAGCAGTACTTC. This codes for CASSSGAWEGRYEQYF. The chain is built from TRBV5-1 and TRBJ2-7, with 7 positions matching TRBD2. V gave up 3 bases and J gave up 4 bases; unmatched junction bases: 13. This CDR3 contains 16 residues. Germline CDR1 reads SGHRS; CDR2 reads YFSETQ.

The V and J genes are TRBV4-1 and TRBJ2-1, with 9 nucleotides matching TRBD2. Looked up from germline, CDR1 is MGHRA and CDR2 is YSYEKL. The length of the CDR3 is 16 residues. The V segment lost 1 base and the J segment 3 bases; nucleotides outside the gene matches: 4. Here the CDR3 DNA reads TGCGCCAGCAGCCAAGTTCCAGCGGGAGGCTACAATGAGCAGTTCTTC. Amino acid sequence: CASSQVPAGGYNEQFF.

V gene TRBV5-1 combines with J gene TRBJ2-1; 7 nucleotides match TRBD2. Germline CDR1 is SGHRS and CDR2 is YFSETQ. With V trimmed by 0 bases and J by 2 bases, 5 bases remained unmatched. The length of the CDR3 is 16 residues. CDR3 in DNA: TGCGCCAGCAGCTTGGTGACTAGCCGGACCTACAATGAGCAGTTCTTC. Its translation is CASSLVTSRTYNEQFF. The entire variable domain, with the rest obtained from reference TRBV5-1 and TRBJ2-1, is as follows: KAGVTQTPRYLIKTRGQQVTLSCSPISGHRSVSWYQQTPGQGLQFLFEYFSETQRNKGNFPGRFSGRQFSNSRSEMNVSTLELGDSALYLCASSLVTSRTYNEQFFGPGTRLTVL.